This TCR beta chain was recorded in a study of blood T cell repertoires in COVID-19. Overall study context: T cells, B-cell-depleted T cells, or PBMCs provided the cDNA or gDNA that served as material.

The protocol was immunoSEQ multiplex PCR, while the TCRdb copy is restricted to in-frame clones and leaves out a portion. The sample lists about 380,000 clones, roughly 86% occurring once. Germline V lookup: CDR1 SGHRS, CDR2 YFSETQ. V lost 0 bases to trimming and J lost 1 base, with 10 bases between them. The CDR3 covers 15 residues. This clone was picked up a small number of times. The sequence came from a human donor with acute or convalescent COVID-19. The donor label of this sample is uncertain. The chain employs TRBV5-1 and TRBJ1-1; weak D call: TRBD1 (6 bases). Sequenced input: peripheral blood. The CDR3 region is CASSLVGTQNTEAFF. DNA for the CDR3: TGCGCCAGCAGCTTGGTCGGGACACAGAACACTGAAGCTTTCTTT.